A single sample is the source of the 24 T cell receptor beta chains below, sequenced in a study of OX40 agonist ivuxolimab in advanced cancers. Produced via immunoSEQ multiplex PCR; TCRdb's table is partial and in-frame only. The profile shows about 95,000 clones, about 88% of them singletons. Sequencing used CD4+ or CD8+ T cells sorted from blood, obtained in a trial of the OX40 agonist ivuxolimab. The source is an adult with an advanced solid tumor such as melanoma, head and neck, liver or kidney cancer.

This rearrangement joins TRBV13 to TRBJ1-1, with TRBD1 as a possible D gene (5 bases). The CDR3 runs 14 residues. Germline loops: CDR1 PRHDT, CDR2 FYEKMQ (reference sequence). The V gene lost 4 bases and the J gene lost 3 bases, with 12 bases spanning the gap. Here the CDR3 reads CASSSGTVYTEAFF. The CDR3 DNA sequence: TGTGCCAGCAGCTCAGGGACGGTATACACTGAAGCTTTCTTT. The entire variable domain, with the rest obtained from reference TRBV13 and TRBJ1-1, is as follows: AAGVIQSPRHLIKEKRETATLKCYPIPRHDTVYWYQQGPGQDPQFLISFYEKMQSDKGSIPDRFSAQQFSDYHSELNMSSLELGDSALYFCASSSGTVYTEAFFGQGTRLTVV.

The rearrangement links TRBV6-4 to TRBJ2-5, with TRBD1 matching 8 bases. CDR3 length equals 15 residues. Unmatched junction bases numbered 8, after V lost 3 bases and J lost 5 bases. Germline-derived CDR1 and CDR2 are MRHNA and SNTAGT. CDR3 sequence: CASSEIDRGGETQYF. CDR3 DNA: TGTGCCAGCAGTGAAATCGACAGGGGTGGGGAGACCCAGTACTTC.

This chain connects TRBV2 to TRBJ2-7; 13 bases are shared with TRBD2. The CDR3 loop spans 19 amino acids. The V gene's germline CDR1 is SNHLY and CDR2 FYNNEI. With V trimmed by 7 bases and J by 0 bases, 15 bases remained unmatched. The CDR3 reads CASIGTPGLAGSGSYEQYF. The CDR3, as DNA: TGTGCCAGCATAGGGACCCCGGGACTAGCGGGGTCCGGCTCCTACGAGCAGTACTTC. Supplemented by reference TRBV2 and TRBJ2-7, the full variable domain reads EPEVTQTPSHQVTQMGQEVILRCVPISNHLYFYWYRQILGQKVEFLVSFYNNEISEKSEIFDDQFSVERPDGSNFTLKIRSTKLEDSAMYFCASIGTPGLAGSGSYEQYFGPGTRLTVT.

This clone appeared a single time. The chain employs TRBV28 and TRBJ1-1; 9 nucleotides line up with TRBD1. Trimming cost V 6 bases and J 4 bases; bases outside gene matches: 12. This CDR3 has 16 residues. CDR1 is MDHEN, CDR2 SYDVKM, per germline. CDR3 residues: CASRDYTGGESTEAFF. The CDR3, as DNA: TGTGCCAGCAGGGACTACACAGGGGGCGAGAGCACTGAAGCTTTCTTT.

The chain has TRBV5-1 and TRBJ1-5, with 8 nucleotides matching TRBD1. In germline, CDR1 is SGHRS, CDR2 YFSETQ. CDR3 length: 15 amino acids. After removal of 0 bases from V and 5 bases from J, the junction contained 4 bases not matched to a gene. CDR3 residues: CASSLGPGGDQPQHF. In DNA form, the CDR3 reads TGCGCCAGCAGCTTGGGTCCAGGGGGCGATCAGCCCCAGCATTTT.

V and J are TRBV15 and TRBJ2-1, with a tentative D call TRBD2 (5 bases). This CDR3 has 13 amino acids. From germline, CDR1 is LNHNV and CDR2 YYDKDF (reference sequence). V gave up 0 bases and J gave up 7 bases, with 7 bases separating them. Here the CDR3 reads CATSRDPGNEQFF. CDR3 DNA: TGTGCCACCAGCAGAGATCCGGGGAATGAGCAGTTCTTC.

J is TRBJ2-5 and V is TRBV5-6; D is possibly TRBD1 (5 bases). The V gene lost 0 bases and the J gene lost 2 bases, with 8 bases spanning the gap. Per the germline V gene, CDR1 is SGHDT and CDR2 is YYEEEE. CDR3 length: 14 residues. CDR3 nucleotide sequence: TGTGCCAGCAGCTTGGGGCAGGGACAAGAGACCCAGTACTTC. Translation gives CASSLGQGQETQYF.

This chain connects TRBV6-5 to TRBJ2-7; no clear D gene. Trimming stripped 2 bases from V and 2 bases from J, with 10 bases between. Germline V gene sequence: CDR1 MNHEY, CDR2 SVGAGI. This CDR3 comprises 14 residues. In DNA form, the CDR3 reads TGTGCCAGCAGTTACGGGTCTGATACCTACGAGCAGTACTTC. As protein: CASSYGSDTYEQYF.

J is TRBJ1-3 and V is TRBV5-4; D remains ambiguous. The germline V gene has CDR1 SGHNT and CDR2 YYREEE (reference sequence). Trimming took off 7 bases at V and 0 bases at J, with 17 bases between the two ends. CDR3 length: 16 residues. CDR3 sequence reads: CASLNKRQYSGNTIYF. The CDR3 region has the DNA TGTGCCAGCTTAAATAAGCGGCAGTACTCTGGAAACACCATATATTTT.

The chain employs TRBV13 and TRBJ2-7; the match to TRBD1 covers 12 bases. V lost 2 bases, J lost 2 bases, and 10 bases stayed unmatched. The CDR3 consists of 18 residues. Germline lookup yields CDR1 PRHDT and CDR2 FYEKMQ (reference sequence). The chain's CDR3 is CASSLRGQGAHPPYEQYF. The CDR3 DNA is TGTGCCAGCAGCTTAAGGGGACAGGGGGCTCATCCTCCCTACGAGCAGTACTTC. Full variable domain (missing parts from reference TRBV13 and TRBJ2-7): AAGVIQSPRHLIKEKRETATLKCYPIPRHDTVYWYQQGPGQDPQFLISFYEKMQSDKGSIPDRFSAQQFSDYHSELNMSSLELGDSALYFCASSLRGQGAHPPYEQYFGPGTRLTVT.

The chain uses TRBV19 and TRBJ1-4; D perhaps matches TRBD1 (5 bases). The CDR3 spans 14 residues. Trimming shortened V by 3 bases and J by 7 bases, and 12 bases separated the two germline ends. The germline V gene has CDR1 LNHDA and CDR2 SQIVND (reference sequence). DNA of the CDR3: TGTGCCAGTAGTATTTCCGCAGGGTCTGAAAAACTGTTTTTT. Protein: CASSISAGSEKLFF. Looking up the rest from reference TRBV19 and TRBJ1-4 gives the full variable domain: DGGITQSPKYLFRKEGQNVTLSCEQNLNHDAMYWYRQDPGQGLRLIYYSQIVNDFQKGDIAEGYSVSREKKESFPLTVTSAQKNPTAFYLCASSISAGSEKLFFGSGTQLSVL.

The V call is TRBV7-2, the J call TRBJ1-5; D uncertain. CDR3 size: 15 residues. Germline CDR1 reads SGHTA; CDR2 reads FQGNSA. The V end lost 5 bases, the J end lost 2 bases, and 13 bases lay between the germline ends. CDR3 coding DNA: TGTGCCAGCAGCCCACGGGGAGGTGGCAATCAGCCCCAGCATTTT. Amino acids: CASSPRGGGNQPQHF.

CDR3 nucleotides: TGTGCCATCAGGCCCGGACAGGGGTATACCGGGGAGCTGTTTTTT. Translating gives CAIRPGQGYTGELFF. The chain recombines TRBV10-3 with TRBJ2-2, with 9 positions matching TRBD1. The CDR3 runs 15 residues. Trimming cost V 6 bases and J 5 bases; bases outside gene matches: 7. The germline V gene encodes CDR1 ENHRY and CDR2 SYGVKD.

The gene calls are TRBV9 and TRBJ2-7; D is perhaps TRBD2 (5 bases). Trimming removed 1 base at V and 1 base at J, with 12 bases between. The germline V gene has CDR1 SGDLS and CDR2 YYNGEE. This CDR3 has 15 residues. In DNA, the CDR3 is TGTGCCAGCAGCGTATTTTCGGGGTCGTCCTACGAGCAGTACTTC. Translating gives CASSVFSGSSYEQYF.

The CDR3 coding sequence is TGCAGCGTTACCCCCGGGGTCAGTAACTATGGCTACACCTTC. Its protein is CSVTPGVSNYGYTF. This chain links TRBV29-1 with TRBJ1-2; D not certain. The CDR3 is made up of 14 amino acids. Germline CDR1 SQVTM, CDR2 ANQGSEA. V was pared by 5 bases and J by 1 base, with 14 bases between.

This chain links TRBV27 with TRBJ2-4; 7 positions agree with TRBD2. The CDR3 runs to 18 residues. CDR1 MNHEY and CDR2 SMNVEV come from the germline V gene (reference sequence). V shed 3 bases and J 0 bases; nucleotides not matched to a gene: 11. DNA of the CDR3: TGTGCCAGCAGTTTGAAGGGAGGGACTAATATAGCCAAAAACATTCAGTACTTC. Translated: CASSLKGGTNIAKNIQYF.

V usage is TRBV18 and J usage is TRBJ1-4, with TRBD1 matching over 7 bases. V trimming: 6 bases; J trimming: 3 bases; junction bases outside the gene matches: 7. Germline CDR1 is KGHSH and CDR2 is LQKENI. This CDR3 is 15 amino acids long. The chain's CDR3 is CASSRGQASNEKLFF. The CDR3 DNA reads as TGTGCCAGCTCCCGCGGACAGGCTTCTAATGAAAAACTGTTTTTT.

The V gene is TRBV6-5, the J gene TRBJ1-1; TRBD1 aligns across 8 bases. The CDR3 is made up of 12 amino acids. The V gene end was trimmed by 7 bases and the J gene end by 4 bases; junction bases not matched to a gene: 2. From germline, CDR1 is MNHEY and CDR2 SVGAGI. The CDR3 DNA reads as TGTGCCAGCATCGACAGGGGCACTGAAGCTTTCTTT. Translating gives CASIDRGTEAFF.

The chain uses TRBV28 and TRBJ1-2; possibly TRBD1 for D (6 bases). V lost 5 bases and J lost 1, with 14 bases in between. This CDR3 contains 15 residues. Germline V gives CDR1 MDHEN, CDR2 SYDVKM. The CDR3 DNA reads TGTGCCAGCAGTCTCGGACAGTCCATTAACTATGGCTACACCTTC. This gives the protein CASSLGQSINYGYTF.

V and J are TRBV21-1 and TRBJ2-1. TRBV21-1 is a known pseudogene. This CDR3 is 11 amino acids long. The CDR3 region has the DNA TGTGCCAGCAGCAAGTACAATGAGCAGTTCTTC. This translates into CASSKYNEQFF.

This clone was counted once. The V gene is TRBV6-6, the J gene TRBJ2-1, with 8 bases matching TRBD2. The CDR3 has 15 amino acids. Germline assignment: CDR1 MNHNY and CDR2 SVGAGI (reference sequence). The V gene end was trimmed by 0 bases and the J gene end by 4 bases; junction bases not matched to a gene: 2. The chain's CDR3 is CASSYSGGGYNEQFF. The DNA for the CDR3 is TGTGCCAGCAGTTACTCGGGCGGGGGGTACAATGAGCAGTTCTTC.

CDR3 protein: CASSLTSDKETQYF. The CDR3 nucleotides are TGTGCCAGCAGCTTGACTAGCGACAAAGAGACCCAGTACTTC. J is TRBJ2-5 and V is TRBV7-9; 8 positions match TRBD2. Germline V gene data show CDR1 as SEHNR and CDR2 as FQNEAQ (reference sequence). V shed 3 bases, J shed 3 bases, and the junction held 3 bases outside the gene matches. The CDR3 runs to 14 residues.

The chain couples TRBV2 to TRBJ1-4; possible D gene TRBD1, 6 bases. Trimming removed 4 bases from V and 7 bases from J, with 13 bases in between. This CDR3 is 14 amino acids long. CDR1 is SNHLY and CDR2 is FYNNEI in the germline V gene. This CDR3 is CASSGQGSGEKLFF. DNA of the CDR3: TGTGCCAGCAGTGGGCAGGGGTCTGGTGAAAAACTGTTTTTT.

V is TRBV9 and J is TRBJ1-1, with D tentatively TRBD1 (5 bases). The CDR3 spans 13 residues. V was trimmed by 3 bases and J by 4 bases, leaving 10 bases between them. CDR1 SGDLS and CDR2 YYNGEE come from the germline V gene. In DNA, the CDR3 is TGTGCCAGCAGCGAGGCCGGGGGCACTGAAGCTTTCTTT. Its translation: CASSEAGGTEAFF.